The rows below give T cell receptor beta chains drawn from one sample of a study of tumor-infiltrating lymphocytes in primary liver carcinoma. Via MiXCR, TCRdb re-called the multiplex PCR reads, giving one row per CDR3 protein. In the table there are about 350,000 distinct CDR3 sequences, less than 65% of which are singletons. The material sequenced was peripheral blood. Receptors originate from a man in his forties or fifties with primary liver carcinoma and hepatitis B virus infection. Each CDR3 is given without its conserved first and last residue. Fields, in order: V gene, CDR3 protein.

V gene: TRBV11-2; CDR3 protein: ASSLGGTGVSTDTQY
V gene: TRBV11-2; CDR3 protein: ASSQTSGASYNERF
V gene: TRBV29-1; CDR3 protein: SAATLAGGKRADTQY
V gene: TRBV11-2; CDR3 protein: ASSLAGLAGGPNEQY
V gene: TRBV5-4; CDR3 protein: ASSLPGTAYEQY
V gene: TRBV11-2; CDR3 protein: ATSLSGRARDTQY
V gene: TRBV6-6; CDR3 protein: ASSGRRSDTQY
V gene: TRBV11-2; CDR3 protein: ASSPQVGGYEQY
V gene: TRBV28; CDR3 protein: ASRPTSAQREETQY
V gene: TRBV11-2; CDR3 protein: ASSLGPLAGNAGELF
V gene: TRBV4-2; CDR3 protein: ASSQAGAQETQY
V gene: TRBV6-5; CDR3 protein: ASRDRGGGYNEQF
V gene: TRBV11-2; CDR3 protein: ARSRRPGTGAPTDTQY
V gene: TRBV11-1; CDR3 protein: ASSGGTNLNSEQL
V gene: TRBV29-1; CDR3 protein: SVYSGTSEPNTGELF
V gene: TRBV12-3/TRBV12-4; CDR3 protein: ASSLGQGGFGRYEQY
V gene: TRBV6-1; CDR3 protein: ASGPGQGRNQPQH
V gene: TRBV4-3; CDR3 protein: ASSQGGNGYT
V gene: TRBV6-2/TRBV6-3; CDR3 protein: ASSWGQIDTQY
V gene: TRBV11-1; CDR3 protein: ASSREQAYGQY
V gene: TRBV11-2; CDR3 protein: ASISGTKGGTDTQY
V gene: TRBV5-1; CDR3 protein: ASRPNRGPYEQY
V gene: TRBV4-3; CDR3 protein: ASSFTRATYNEQF
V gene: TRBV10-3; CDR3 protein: AIGSGLSGNTIY
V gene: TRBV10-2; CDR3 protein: ASNDARGGEQF
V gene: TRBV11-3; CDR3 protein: ASSLNAEEQF
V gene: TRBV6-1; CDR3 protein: ASSEPGADEQF
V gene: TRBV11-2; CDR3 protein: ASSPGIAPTNEKLF
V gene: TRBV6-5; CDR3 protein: VSSWSGQGNTEAF
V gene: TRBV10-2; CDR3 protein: ASRNGQGAWTWELF
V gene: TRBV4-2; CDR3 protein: ASNQVSGQGGPEAF
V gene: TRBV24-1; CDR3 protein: ATSDHRDKETQY
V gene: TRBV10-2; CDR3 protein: ASSDVRGNHEQY
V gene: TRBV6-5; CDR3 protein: ASSYQREYGYT
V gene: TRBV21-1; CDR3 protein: ASSKDGKSKNIQY
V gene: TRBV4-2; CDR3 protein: ASSQEYRGGQPQH
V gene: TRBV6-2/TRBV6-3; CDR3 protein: ASSYSRGAGGELV
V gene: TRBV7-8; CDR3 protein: ASSSIRDRETTGGLF
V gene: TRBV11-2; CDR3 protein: ASSLSASTLLREKLF
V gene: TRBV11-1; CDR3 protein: ASVLARDEQF
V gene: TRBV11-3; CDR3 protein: ASSPSYQRWQF
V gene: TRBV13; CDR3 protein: ASSLVSGRGPSSYEQY
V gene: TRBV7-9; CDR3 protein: TSSRSGTNEQF
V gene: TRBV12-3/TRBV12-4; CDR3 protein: ASSFSWAGTNTEAF
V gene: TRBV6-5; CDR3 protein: ASSHMTGVNEKLF
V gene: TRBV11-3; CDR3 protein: ASSLGNSYNEQL
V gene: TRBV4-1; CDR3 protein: ASSQSGRLNTEAF
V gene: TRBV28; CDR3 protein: ASGLAGNFKSYNEQF
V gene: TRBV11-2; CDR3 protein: ASSLGSEQF
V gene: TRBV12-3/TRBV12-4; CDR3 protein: ASSSGEQPQH
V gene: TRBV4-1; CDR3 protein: ASSLIVPGTGTAGANVLT
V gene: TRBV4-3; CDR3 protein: ASSPSGTRIETQY
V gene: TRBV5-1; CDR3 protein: ASSLAGQQYEQY